The 26 T cell receptor beta chains given below trace back to one sample, sequenced in a study of Graves' ophthalmopathy and Graves' hyperthyroidism. Researchers took RNA transcripts and amplified TCR beta CDR3 regions from them. First-round RT-PCR employed HTBI primers, with a second-round multiplex PCR after it. TCRdb ran MiXCR on the multiplex PCR reads and lists one entry per CDR3 protein. The table includes 150,000 to 200,000 distinct CDR3 sequences, approximately 40% detected once. Specimen: peripheral blood. The receptors derive from a man younger than 45 with Graves' ophthalmopathy.

This clonotype was seen ten or more times. Relative to the germline gene, one junction end is altered; a read error may explain this. The rearrangement joins TRBV6-2 or TRBV6-3 to TRBJ2-7; D uncertain. This CDR3 region has 11 residues. CDR1 and CDR2 (germline): MNHEY, SVGEGT. Written as DNA, the CDR3 is TGTGCCAGCAGTTATTACTACGAGCGGTACTTC. This codes for CASSYYYERYF.

The chain uses TRBV19 and TRBJ2-5; 8 positions match TRBD2. The ends lost 0 bases at V and 4 bases at J; junction bases unmatched: 7. CDR3 size: 16 residues. CDR1 LNHDA and CDR2 SQIVND come from the germline V gene (reference sequence). CDR3 protein: CASSIDLLAGTETQYF. The CDR3 DNA follows: TGTGCCAGTAGTATAGATCTATTAGCGGGGACAGAGACCCAGTACTTC.

The chain is built from TRBV29-1 and TRBJ1-1; unclear D gene. Germline values: CDR1 SQVTM, CDR2 ANQGSEA. This CDR3 is 16 amino acids long. The V and J ends lost 1 base and 4 bases respectively, with 19 bases between them. The CDR3 spells CSVEGHNPGIVTEAFF. CDR3 DNA: TGCAGCGTTGAAGGACATAATCCTGGGATAGTCACTGAAGCTTTCTTT.

This clonotype has ten or more counts. The chain combines TRBV9 with TRBJ2-7, with 11 bases aligning to TRBD2. After removal of 2 bases from V and 3 bases from J, the junction contained 4 bases not matched to a gene. Germline V gene data show CDR1 as SGDLS and CDR2 as YYNGEE. This CDR3 spans 15 amino acids. The CDR3 loop reads CASSVGGTSGYEQYF. Written as DNA, the CDR3 is TGTGCCAGCAGCGTTGGCGGGACTAGCGGCTACGAGCAGTACTTC.

CDR3 protein: CAWSPQPMNTEAFF. The CDR3 bases are TGTGCCTGGAGCCCTCAACCCATGAACACTGAAGCTTTCTTT. The chain carries TRBV30 and TRBJ1-1; D unresolved. This CDR3 has 14 residues. CDR1 and CDR2 (germline): GTSNPN, SVGIG (reference sequence). The V end was cut by 3 bases, the J end by 0 bases, with 11 bases between.

This clonotype was seen at least ten times. The chain has TRBV12-3 or TRBV12-4 and TRBJ1-3, with D tentatively TRBD1 (6 bases). This CDR3 spans 15 amino acids. V was pared by 10 bases and J by 0 bases, with 16 bases between. DNA of the CDR3: TGTGCCACCCGGAGGGGGGGCCCCTCTGGAAACACCATATATTTT. Translation gives CATRRGGPSGNTIYF.

In its sample, this clonotype was seen many times. The chain links TRBV20-1 to TRBJ2-5; TRBD2 matches at 14 bases. J lost 3 bases, V lost 5 bases, and 5 bases had no gene match. Germline loops: CDR1 DFQATT, CDR2 SNEGSKA (reference sequence). The CDR3 runs to 15 residues. CDR3 in DNA: TGCAGTGCTGGGGGACTAGCGGGAGTTGAAGAGACCCAGTACTTC. This translates into CSAGGLAGVEETQYF.

Ten or more counts support this clonotype. The chain couples TRBV2 to TRBJ1-1; D ambiguous. The CDR3 consists of 12 residues. Looked up from germline, CDR1 is SNHLY and CDR2 is FYNNEI. Trimming removed 6 bases from V and 8 bases from J, with 13 bases in between. CDR3 coding DNA: TGTGCCAGCAGACCAATGTCGGGGGAAGCTTTCTTT. Its protein product is CASRPMSGEAFF.

The V gene is TRBV30, the J gene TRBJ1-3, with D maybe TRBD1 (5 bases). The length of the CDR3 is 17 residues. V lost 2 bases to trimming and J lost 2 bases, with 19 bases between them. In germline, CDR1 is GTSNPN, CDR2 SVGIG (reference sequence). The CDR3: CAWSQSKGVEPGNTIYF. DNA for the CDR3: TGTGCCTGGAGTCAGAGCAAAGGGGTGGAACCTGGAAACACCATATATTTT.

This clonotype was seen many times. The chain couples TRBV12-3 or TRBV12-4 to TRBJ1-1; maybe TRBD1 (6 bases). CDR3 length equals 14 residues. Trimming removed 0 bases from V and 10 bases from J, with 15 bases in between. CDR3 sequence: CASSLALGGLRAFF. In DNA, the CDR3 is TGTGCCAGCAGTTTAGCGCTGGGGGGGCTCCGAGCTTTCTTT.

At least ten counts were recorded for this clonotype. The chain is built from TRBV20-1 and TRBJ1-1; 7 positions agree with TRBD1. Germline lookup yields CDR1 DFQATT and CDR2 SNEGSKA (reference sequence). The CDR3 loop spans 14 amino acids. With 1 base clipped from V and 5 bases from J, the junction kept 7 bases outside the gene matches. This chain's CDR3 is CSARVPRGKTEAFF. CDR3 DNA: TGCAGTGCTAGAGTCCCCAGGGGGAAGACTGAAGCTTTCTTT.

This clonotype occurred many times. This chain joins TRBV12-3 or TRBV12-4 and TRBJ1-1; tentative D call: TRBD1 (5 bases). This CDR3 comprises 13 residues. The germline V and J ends were trimmed by 7 bases and 6 bases, with 15 bases remaining between them. DNA for the CDR3: TGTGCCAGCACCCCTTGGGGGGTTTCTGAAGCTTTCTTT. Its protein product is CASTPWGVSEAFF.

This clonotype was found many times. The chain recombines TRBV12-3 or TRBV12-4 with TRBJ2-5; D unclear. V lost 3 bases, J lost 5 bases, and 4 bases lay in between. CDR3 length equals 11 residues. This chain's CDR3 is CASSFSETQYF. The CDR3 coding sequence is TGTGCCAGCAGTTTCTCCGAGACCCAGTACTTC.

This clonotype was seen many times. V and J are TRBV12-3 or TRBV12-4 and TRBJ1-1; D might be TRBD1 (5 bases). CDR3 length: 13 residues. Trimming shortened V by 6 bases and J by 4 bases, and 12 bases separated the two germline ends. CDR3 DNA sequence: TGTGCCAGCAGCCGACGGGACGGCACTGAAGCTTTCTTT. It is translated as CASSRRDGTEAFF.

The V gene is TRBV6-2 or TRBV6-3, the J gene TRBJ2-7; TRBD2 aligns across 11 bases. V lost 0 bases to trimming and J lost 1 base; unmatched junction nucleotides: 2. Germline V lookup: CDR1 MNHEY, CDR2 SVGEGT. The CDR3 covers 16 residues. CDR3: CASSYSRTSGSYEQYF. In DNA form, the CDR3 reads TGTGCCAGCAGTTACTCGAGGACTAGCGGGTCCTACGAGCAGTACTTC.

This clonotype came up a few times. The V and J genes are TRBV19 and TRBJ1-2; D is undetermined. V lost 5 bases and J 1 base, leaving 5 bases between the germline ends. The germline gives CDR1 LNHDA, CDR2 SQIVND (reference sequence). The CDR3 runs 12 residues. The CDR3: CASSLGNYGYTF. The DNA for the CDR3 is TGTGCCAGTAGTCTGGGTAACTATGGCTACACCTTC.

This clonotype was counted at least ten times. This sequence joins TRBV30 and TRBJ1-2; 11 bases are a match to TRBD1. The J segment lost 5 bases and the V segment lost 2 bases, leaving 10 bases of the junction unmatched. Germline V gene lookup returns CDR1 GTSNPN and CDR2 SVGIG (reference sequence). The CDR3 is 16 amino acids. The CDR3 coding sequence is TGTGCCTGGAGTTATGGGTTGGGACAGGGGGTTTATGGCTACACCTTC. Translation: CAWSYGLGQGVYGYTF.

J is TRBJ2-7 and V is TRBV27; 7 bases align to TRBD2. The CDR3 is made up of 14 amino acids. Germline V lookup: CDR1 MNHEY, CDR2 SMNVEV (reference sequence). The ends lost 5 bases at V and 6 bases at J; junction bases unmatched: 10. CDR3 amino acids: CASSLQGLGSEQYF. DNA of the CDR3: TGTGCCAGCAGTCTACAAGGACTAGGTTCCGAGCAGTACTTC.

This clonotype was picked up many times. V is TRBV7-2 and J is TRBJ1-1; the D is unclear. The germline V gene has CDR1 SGHTA and CDR2 FQGNSA. Deletions cut 5 bases from V and 8 bases from J, with 21 bases between. CDR3 length: 15 amino acids. The CDR3: CASSKNPPYQSEAFF. CDR3 nucleotide sequence: TGTGCCAGCAGCAAAAACCCTCCATATCAGTCGGAAGCTTTCTTT.

This clonotype was observed many times. The J gene is TRBJ2-2, the V gene TRBV29-1; possible D gene TRBD2, 6 bases. The germline V and J ends were trimmed by 6 bases and 0 bases, with 14 bases remaining between them. This CDR3 has 15 amino acids. Germline V gene sequence: CDR1 SQVTM, CDR2 ANQGSEA. CDR3 sequence reads: CSVKMDYTNTGELFF. CDR3 DNA sequence: TGCAGCGTGAAAATGGACTATACGAACACCGGGGAGCTGTTTTTT.

V is TRBV6-2 or TRBV6-3 and J is TRBJ2-7; 7 bases map to TRBD2. V was clipped by 5 bases and J by 5 bases; unmatched bases: 12. There are 15 residues in the CDR3. Germline V CDR1 and CDR2: MNHEY, SVGEGT. The CDR3 nucleotides are TGTGCCAGCAGTCGCGACAGCGGGACCGCCAACGAGCAGTACTTC. This sequence encodes CASSRDSGTANEQYF.

The V and J genes are TRBV12-3 or TRBV12-4 and TRBJ2-5; a possible D gene is TRBD2 (7 bases). Trimming stripped 4 bases from V and 6 bases from J, with 30 bases between. CDR3 size: 19 residues. This chain's CDR3 is CASSSPRDIGGTIRKTQYF. CDR3 bases: TGTGCCAGCAGTTCCCCCCGGGACATAGGGGGGACTATCCGTAAGACCCAGTACTTC.

The chain combines TRBV5-1 with TRBJ2-7; D gene uncertain. V lost 0 bases and J 2 bases, leaving 12 bases between the germline ends. CDR1 and CDR2 from the germline V gene are SGHRS and YFSETQ. The CDR3 contains 15 residues. CDR3 DNA: TGCGCCAGCAGCTTGGTTCGGACGAACGCCTACGAGCAGTACTTC. Translated, it gives CASSLVRTNAYEQYF.

This chain connects TRBV6-1 to TRBJ1-2; the match to TRBD1 covers 8 bases. This CDR3 is built from 14 residues. The germline CDR1 and CDR2 sequences are MNHNS and SASEGT. V dropped 5 bases and J dropped 7; count of bases not matched to a gene: 9. The CDR3 here is CASSRGQGFTGYTF. The CDR3 coding sequence is TGTGCCAGCAGTCGCGGACAGGGTTTCACTGGCTACACCTTC.

This clonotype was recorded many times. The chain uses TRBV19 and TRBJ2-2; D unclear. V lost 2 bases and J 0 bases, leaving 7 bases between the germline ends. The CDR3 is made up of 15 amino acids. Per germline, CDR1 LNHDA and CDR2 SQIVND (reference sequence). The DNA for the CDR3 is TGTGCCAGTAGTATATACATAGCGAACACCGGGGAGCTGTTTTTT. This gives the protein CASSIYIANTGELFF.

This clonotype was recorded at least ten times. A read error is possible here, since a much larger clone lies one base away. Because the CDR3 is missing its conserved closing phenylalanine or tryptophan, this is likely a read error. J is TRBJ2-4 and V is TRBV6-5; 8 positions match TRBD2. The CDR3 has 14 residues. Germline CDR1 is MNHEY and CDR2 is SVGAGI. J lost 8 bases, V lost 2 bases, and 5 bases had no gene match. Written as DNA, the CDR3 is TGTGCCAGCAGTTACCGGGAGGGCCAGTACATTCAGTACCTC. Its translation is CASSYREGQYIQYL.